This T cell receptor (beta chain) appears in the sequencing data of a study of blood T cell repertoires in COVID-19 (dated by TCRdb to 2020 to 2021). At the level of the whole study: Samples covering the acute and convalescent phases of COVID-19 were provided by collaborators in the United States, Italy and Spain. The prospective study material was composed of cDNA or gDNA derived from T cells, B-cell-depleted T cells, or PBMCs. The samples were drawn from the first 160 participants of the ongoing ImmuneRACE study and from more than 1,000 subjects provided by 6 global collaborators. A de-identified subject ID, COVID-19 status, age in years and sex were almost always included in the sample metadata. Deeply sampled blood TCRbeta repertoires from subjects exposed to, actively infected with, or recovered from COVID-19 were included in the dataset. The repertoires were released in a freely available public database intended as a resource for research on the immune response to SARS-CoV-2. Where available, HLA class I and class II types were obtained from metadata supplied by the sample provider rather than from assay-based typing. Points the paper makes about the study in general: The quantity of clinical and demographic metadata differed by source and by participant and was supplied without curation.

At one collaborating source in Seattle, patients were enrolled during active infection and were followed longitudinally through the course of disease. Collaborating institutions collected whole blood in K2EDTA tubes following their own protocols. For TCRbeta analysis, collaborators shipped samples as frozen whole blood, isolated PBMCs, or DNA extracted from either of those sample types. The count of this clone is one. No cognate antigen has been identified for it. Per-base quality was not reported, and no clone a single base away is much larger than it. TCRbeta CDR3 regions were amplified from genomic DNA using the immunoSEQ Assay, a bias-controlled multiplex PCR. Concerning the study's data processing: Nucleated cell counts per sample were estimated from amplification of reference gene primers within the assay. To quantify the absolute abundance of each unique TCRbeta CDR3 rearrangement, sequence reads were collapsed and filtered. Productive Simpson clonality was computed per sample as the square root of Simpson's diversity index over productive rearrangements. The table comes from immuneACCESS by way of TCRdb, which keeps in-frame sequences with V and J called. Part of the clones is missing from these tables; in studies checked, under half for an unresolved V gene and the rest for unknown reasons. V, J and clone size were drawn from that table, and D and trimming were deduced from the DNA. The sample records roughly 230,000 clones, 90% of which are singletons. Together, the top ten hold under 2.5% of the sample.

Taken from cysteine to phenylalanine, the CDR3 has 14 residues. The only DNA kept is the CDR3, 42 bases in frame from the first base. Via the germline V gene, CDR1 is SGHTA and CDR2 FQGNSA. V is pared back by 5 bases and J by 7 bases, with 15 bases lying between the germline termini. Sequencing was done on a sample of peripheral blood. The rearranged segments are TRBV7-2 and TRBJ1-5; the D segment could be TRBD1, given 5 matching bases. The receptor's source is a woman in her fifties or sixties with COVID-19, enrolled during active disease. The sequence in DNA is TGTGCCAGCAGCCCCGCAGGGTGGAGCCAGCCCCAGCATTTT. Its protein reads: CASSPAGWSQPQHF.